The entry that follows covers one T cell receptor (beta chain) sequence. The target antigen is unknown. These data come from a study of neoadjuvant anti-PD-1 for oral cavity cancer. About the study: Around day 43, patients without progression received a fourth nivolumab dose before surgery. Study-wide results and caveats: Pretreatment Treg/Th17 ratio correlated inversely with post-treatment tumor clonality.

Germline V lookup: CDR1 MNHNS, CDR2 SASEGT. The CDR3 runs 15 residues. V was trimmed by 6 bases and J by 0 bases, leaving 12 bases between them. Patients had newly diagnosed, untreated stage II-IVA oral cavity squamous cell carcinoma. Patients had HPV-negative, locally advanced oral cavity squamous cell carcinoma. TCRdb's table, derived via immunoSEQ multiplex PCR, lists solely in-frame clones and lacks some. The table includes under 85,000 clones, roughly 80% detected once. This specimen was PBMCs, taken before nivolumab (anti-PD-1) treatment. The sequence came from a person between 40 and 85 years old with oral cavity squamous cell carcinoma. The chain recombines TRBV6-1 with TRBJ2-1; TRBD1 is a possible D gene (5 bases). CDR3 amino acids: CASSLQVSSYNEQFF. CDR3 coding DNA: TGTGCCAGCAGCCTACAGGTGAGCTCCTACAATGAGCAGTTCTTC.